This is a list of T cell receptor beta chains from one sample in a study of T cell responses to AZD1222 COVID-19 vaccine. Using immunoSEQ multiplex PCR, the repertoire was profiled, and TCRdb retains in-frame clones only, with some absent. With about 140,000 clones in the sample, the ten largest clones hold about 2.2%. The sequencing input was peripheral blood. The receptors derive from an adult in good health. CDR3s include the opening cysteine and the closing phenylalanine or tryptophan. D genes are given only for firm matches.

j_gene: TRBJ2-6
len: 13
v_gene: TRBV29-1
d_gene: NA
CDR3aa: CSVQLSGANVLTF
CDR3nt: TGCAGCGTCCAGTTGTCTGGGGCCAACGTCCTGACTTTC

j_gene: TRBJ2-5
len: 16
v_gene: TRBV11-3
d_gene: TRBD1
CDR3aa: CASSQYWDRTKETQYF
CDR3nt: TGTGCCAGCAGCCAATACTGGGACAGGACGAAAGAGACCCAGTACTTC

j_gene: TRBJ2-2
len: 14
v_gene: TRBV2
d_gene: TRBD2
CDR3aa: CASRGTRGTGELFF
CDR3nt: TGTGCCAGCAGAGGGACTAGGGGCACCGGGGAGCTGTTTTTT

j_gene: TRBJ2-1
len: 16
v_gene: TRBV30
d_gene: TRBD1
CDR3aa: CAWSARPGQGRNEQFF
CDR3nt: TGTGCCTGGAGCGCGCGCCCGGGACAGGGAAGAAATGAGCAGTTCTTC

j_gene: TRBJ1-1
len: 17
v_gene: TRBV7-2
d_gene: TRBD1
CDR3aa: CASSPQNRGRANTEAFF
CDR3nt: TGTGCCAGCAGCCCTCAGAACAGGGGGCGGGCGAACACTGAAGCTTTCTTT

j_gene: TRBJ2-6
len: 15
v_gene: TRBV5-1
d_gene: TRBD1
CDR3aa: CASSLTGAGANVLTF
CDR3nt: TGCGCCAGCAGCTTGACAGGGGCTGGGGCCAACGTCCTGACTTTC

j_gene: TRBJ1-6
len: 13
v_gene: TRBV30
d_gene: TRBD1
CDR3aa: CAWGTGTNSPLHF
CDR3nt: TGTGCCTGGGGGACAGGGACAAATTCACCCCTCCACTTT

j_gene: TRBJ2-5
len: 15
v_gene: TRBV4-1
d_gene: NA
CDR3aa: CASSHGRTVQETQYF
CDR3nt: TGCGCCAGCAGTCACGGACGGACAGTTCAAGAGACCCAGTACTTC

j_gene: TRBJ2-7
len: 11
v_gene: TRBV7-9
d_gene: NA
CDR3aa: CASSVSYEQYF
CDR3nt: TGTGCCAGCAGCGTCTCCTACGAGCAGTACTTC

j_gene: TRBJ1-3
len: 15
v_gene: TRBV2
d_gene: TRBD1
CDR3aa: CASSITGGSGNTIYF
CDR3nt: TGTGCCAGCAGTATAACAGGGGGCTCTGGAAACACCATATATTTT

j_gene: TRBJ2-1
len: 17
v_gene: TRBV4-2
d_gene: TRBD2
CDR3aa: CASSQGQVASGYNEQFF
CDR3nt: TGTGCCAGCAGCCAGGGTCAAGTGGCTAGCGGGTACAATGAGCAGTTCTTC

j_gene: TRBJ2-5
len: 11
v_gene: TRBV29-1
d_gene: NA
CDR3aa: CSVEVVEVAYF
CDR3nt: TGCAGCGTTGAGGTTGTGGAGGTCGCATACTTC

j_gene: TRBJ2-5
len: 13
v_gene: TRBV19
d_gene: NA
CDR3aa: CASSREAEETQYF
CDR3nt: TGTGCCAGTAGTAGGGAAGCGGAAGAGACCCAGTACTTC

j_gene: TRBJ2-3
len: 17
v_gene: TRBV9
d_gene: TRBD2
CDR3aa: CASSVSPKLAEVDTQYF
CDR3nt: TGTGCCAGCAGCGTCTCCCCTAAACTAGCGGAGGTAGATACGCAGTATTTT

j_gene: TRBJ1-2
len: 14
v_gene: TRBV25-1
d_gene: TRBD1
CDR3aa: CASSGPGGPYGYTF
CDR3nt: TGTGCCAGCAGTGGACCAGGGGGCCCCTATGGCTACACCTTC

j_gene: TRBJ2-1
len: 16
v_gene: TRBV6-5
d_gene: NA
CDR3aa: CASSYSVTVMYNEQFF
CDR3nt: TGTGCCAGCAGTTACTCAGTAACAGTCATGTACAATGAGCAGTTCTTC

j_gene: TRBJ1-4
len: 16
v_gene: TRBV29-1
d_gene: TRBD1
CDR3aa: CSVEVPEQGKGEKLFF
CDR3nt: TGCAGCGTTGAAGTACCTGAACAGGGGAAGGGTGAAAAACTGTTTTTT

j_gene: TRBJ2-3
len: 16
v_gene: TRBV9
d_gene: TRBD1
CDR3aa: CASSARQGLTTDTQYF
CDR3nt: TGTGCCAGCAGCGCTCGACAGGGCCTCACCACAGATACGCAGTATTTT

j_gene: TRBJ2-6
len: 15
v_gene: TRBV2
d_gene: NA
CDR3aa: CASSGGLSGANVLTF
CDR3nt: TGTGCCAGCAGTGGGGGGTTGTCTGGGGCCAACGTCCTGACTTTC

j_gene: TRBJ2-1
len: 13
v_gene: TRBV11-2
d_gene: NA
CDR3aa: CASSLVLGGEQFF
CDR3nt: TGTGCCAGCAGCTTAGTCCTAGGAGGTGAGCAGTTCTTC

j_gene: TRBJ1-4
len: 15
v_gene: TRBV5-1
d_gene: NA
CDR3aa: CASSSGGGSNEKLFF
CDR3nt: TGCGCCAGCAGCTCCGGTGGGGGGTCAAATGAAAAACTGTTTTTT

j_gene: TRBJ2-7
len: 14
v_gene: TRBV7-2
d_gene: NA
CDR3aa: CASSKHGFSHEQYF
CDR3nt: TGTGCCAGCAGCAAGCACGGGTTCTCCCACGAGCAGTACTTC

j_gene: TRBJ1-6
len: 13
v_gene: TRBV14
d_gene: NA
CDR3aa: CASKNSHNSPLHF
CDR3nt: TGTGCCAGCAAGAACAGCCATAATTCACCCCTCCACTTT

j_gene: TRBJ1-6
len: 15
v_gene: TRBV7-9
d_gene: NA
CDR3aa: CASSSDRSHGSPLHF
CDR3nt: TGTGCCAGCAGCTCCGACAGGTCCCATGGTTCACCCCTCCACTTT

j_gene: TRBJ1-4
len: 17
v_gene: TRBV3-1/TRBV3-2
d_gene: NA
CDR3aa: CASSQESGGRYNEKLFF
CDR3nt: TGTGCCAGCAGCCAAGAGTCTGGGGGGAGATATAATGAAAAACTGTTTTTT

j_gene: TRBJ2-5
len: 13
v_gene: TRBV7-9
d_gene: TRBD1
CDR3aa: CASSATGKETQYF
CDR3nt: TGTGCCAGCAGCGCGACAGGGAAGGAGACCCAGTACTTC

j_gene: TRBJ1-5
len: 15
v_gene: TRBV7-3
d_gene: NA
CDR3aa: CASSRRHYSNQPQHF
CDR3nt: TGTGCCAGCAGTCGAAGACATTATAGCAATCAGCCCCAGCATTTT

j_gene: TRBJ1-1
len: 14
v_gene: TRBV2
d_gene: TRBD1
CDR3aa: CASRGTGLYTEAFF
CDR3nt: TGTGCCAGCAGGGGGACAGGGTTGTACACTGAAGCTTTCTTT

j_gene: TRBJ1-4
len: 11
v_gene: TRBV12-3/TRBV12-4
d_gene: NA
CDR3aa: CASRANEKLFF
CDR3nt: TGTGCCAGCAGAGCTAATGAAAAACTGTTTTTT